One sample yielded the 2 T cell receptor beta chains listed below, sequenced in a study of patients and donors after allogeneic stem cell transplantation. TCRdb processed the RT-PCR reads anew with MiXCR; each CDR3 protein has one entry. The sample yields hundreds of thousands of distinct CDR3 sequences, roughly 17% seen once. The specimen sequenced was blood, either unsorted or a sorted T cell fraction (not recorded which). These receptors were obtained from a human donor who was either an allogeneic HSCT recipient or a stem cell or donor lymphocyte infusion donor (not recorded which). It is not recorded whose cells these are; they may come from a transplant donor.

This clonotype was observed at least ten times. The junction shows a germline mismatch at one end, possibly a read error. This chain links TRBV5-1 with TRBJ1-1; D unresolved. From germline, CDR1 is SGHRS and CDR2 YFSETQ. This CDR3 is 14 amino acids long. The CDR3 DNA is TGTGCCAGCAGTTTAGCAGGCAGAAACACTGAAGCTTTCTTT. Translation: CASSLAGRNTEAFF.

Worth noting for this clonotype: Just one base apart from a much larger clone, this may be a read error. The chain carries TRBV12-3 or TRBV12-4 and TRBJ1-2; D gene uncertain. This CDR3 spans 19 amino acids. CDR3 coding DNA: TGTGCCAGCAGTTACAACGAGTTTAAAGGGTATCGGGAGCACTATAGCTACACCTTC. Translating it yields CASSYNEFKGYREHYSYTF.